The 2 T cell receptor beta chains below were found in one sample sequenced in a study of blood T cells in healthy people across ages. It was with a sample-barcoded 5' primer and a J-beta primer mix that a second PCR of roughly 7 to 12 cycles was run. TCRdb passed the 5' RACE reads through MiXCR, listing each CDR3 protein once. The sample includes around 800,000 distinct CDR3 sequences, under 45% seen only once; the top ten take about a fifth. The sample comprised blood. The source is a man aged 60-69 years in good health.

The rearrangement uses TRBV20-1 and TRBJ2-4; no reliable D call. The J call may not be correct, given that the DNA end is closer to TRBJ2-7. The CDR3 covers 15 residues. Germline CDR1 and CDR2: DFQATT and SNEGSKA (reference sequence). The CDR3 sequence is CSARDMGPGHYEQYF. Here the CDR3 DNA reads TGCAGTGCTAGAGATATGGGTCCGGGCCACTACGAGCAGTACTTC.

Regarding this clonotype: The junction shows a germline mismatch at one end, possibly a read error. This sequence joins TRBV6-1 and TRBJ1-5; possibly TRBD1 for D (6 bases). The CDR3 loop spans 17 amino acids. CDR1 and CDR2 (germline): MNHNS, SASEGT. CDR3 nucleotide sequence: TGCGCCAGCAGACCCTCACTCCGGGACAATAGCAATCAGCCCCAGCATTTT. The encoded protein is CASRPSLRDNSNQPQHF.